Described below is a single T cell receptor (beta chain) sequence and its context. The V segment lost 7 bases and the J segment 4 bases; nucleotides outside the gene matches: 14. Germline V lookup: CDR1 LNHDA, CDR2 SQIVND (reference sequence). The CDR3 is 16 residues long. The entry originates in a study of control samples from healthy donors and cancer patients. Assay: immunoSEQ multiplex PCR; the TCRdb copy retains only in-frame clones and omits some. The data contain some 130,000 clones, roughly 91% of them seen just once; the ten biggest clones take up over 1.5%. The chain uses TRBV19 and TRBJ1-2; 8 nucleotides line up with TRBD1. Sequences were obtained from PBMCs. This TCR was sampled from a man aged 50 or older with head and neck cancer. The chain's CDR3 is CASTFKAHTGGYGYTF. The CDR3 DNA is TGTGCCAGTACATTCAAGGCTCATACAGGGGGCTATGGCTACACCTTC. The entire variable domain, with the rest obtained from reference TRBV19 and TRBJ1-2, is as follows: DGGITQSPKYLFRKEGQNVTLSCEQNLNHDAMYWYRQDPGQGLRLIYYSQIVNDFQKGDIAEGYSVSREKKESFPLTVTSAQKNPTAFYLCASTFKAHTGGYGYTFGSGTRLTVV.